These 18 T cell receptor beta chains came from one sample sequenced in a study of T cell clonality in common variable immunodeficiency. The protocol was immunoSEQ multiplex PCR, while the TCRdb copy is restricted to in-frame clones and leaves out a portion. The repertoire consists of roughly 33,000 clones, none detected only once. General observations from the study: Reportedly, TCR beta sequences from common variable immunodeficiency showed fewer deletions and N-nucleotide insertions.

Which antigens these TCRs recognize remains unknown. Sequenced input: peripheral blood mononuclear cells. The receptors shown here come from a human donor with common variable immunodeficiency.

On this clone itself: The CDR3 end is not reached by the read, which stops 3 residues before it; the germline J gene fills it in. The chain uses TRBV7-9 and TRBJ1-1; D gene unclear. CDR3 length equals 12 residues. From germline, CDR1 is SEHNR and CDR2 FQNEAQ (reference sequence). The CDR3 sequence is CASSFADIEAFF. The CDR3 bases that were read are TGTGCCAGCAGCTTCGCAGATATAGAA.

This clone was seen ten or more times. The sequenced part of the CDR3 DNA is TGCGCCAGCAGCCCGTCTCGGTGGGGCAGCTCCTACGAG. This translates into CASSPSRWGSSYE. The CDR3 reads in full as CASSPSRWGSSYEQYF. The chain recombines TRBV5-1 with TRBJ2-7, with a weak D call TRBD1 (5 bases). The sequenced fragment ends 3 residues before the CDR3 boundary, so the rest is inferred from the germline J gene. The germline V gene has CDR1 SGHRS and CDR2 YFSETQ. The CDR3 is 16 amino acids. The V gene lost 4 bases and the J gene lost 0 bases, with 17 bases spanning the gap.

This clone was detected ten times or more. The read halts 3 residues ahead of the CDR3 end, with the missing end drawn from the germline J gene. This chain connects TRBV5-1 to TRBJ2-5; TRBD2 aligns across 9 bases. Germline trimming cut 0 bases from V and 2 bases from J; bases unmatched to any gene: 5. Germline V lookup: CDR1 SGHRS, CDR2 YFSETQ. The length of the CDR3 is 16 residues. CDR3 DNA, as far as it was read: TGCGCCAGCAGCTTGGGTCAGCGGGGGGTTCAAGAGACC. Its protein is CASSLGQRGVQET. The complete CDR3 sequence is CASSLGQRGVQETQYF.

To note about this clone: With the read ending 3 residues before the CDR3 end, the germline J gene is used to fill in that end. The chain joins TRBV5-1 to TRBJ2-7; the match to TRBD1 covers 11 bases. The CDR3 consists of 15 residues. Germline V CDR1 and CDR2: SGHRS, YFSETQ. V shed 4 bases and J 3 bases; nucleotides not matched to a gene: 6. The CDR3 sequence is CASSTDRGLIYEQYF. Incomplete CDR3 DNA: TGCGCCAGCAGCACGGACAGGGGGCTAATCTACGAG.

This clone was observed at least ten times. The read is 3 residues too short to cover the CDR3 end, so that end is filled in from the germline J gene. V is TRBV6-1 and J is TRBJ2-5; D uncertain. Germline CDR1 and CDR2: MNHNS and SASEGT. The V gene lost 1 base and the J gene lost 5 bases, with 14 bases spanning the gap. The CDR3 sequence is 15 residues long. The covered CDR3 bases are TGTGCCAGCAGTGAAGTGGCCCCACCGAGGGAGACC. Translation: CASSEVAPPRET. The CDR3, in full, reads CASSEVAPPRETQYF.

This clone was picked up a small number of times. The read comes to an end 3 residues before the CDR3 does, leaving the germline J gene to fill in the end. V and J are TRBV6-4 and TRBJ2-1, with 7 bases that match TRBD1. This CDR3 has 14 residues. Germline V lookup: CDR1 MRHNA, CDR2 SNTAGT. The junction had 12 bases not matched to a gene; V was cut back by 9 bases and J by 7 bases. CDR3 region: CASAPGTEENEQFF. Incomplete CDR3 DNA: TGTGCCAGTGCCCCCGGGACAGAGGAGAATGAG.

Details on this clone: The read ends 3 residues shy of where the CDR3 ends; the end is completed using the germline J gene. The rearrangement links TRBV2 to TRBJ2-1, with TRBD1 identical over 12 bases. Germline V lookup: CDR1 SNHLY, CDR2 FYNNEI. Trimming took 2 bases from V and 6 from J; bases not matched to a gene: 11. This CDR3 is built from 18 residues. The part of the CDR3 DNA that was read is TGTGCCAGCAGTGAATATTTATTGGGACAGGGGGCGCGCAATGAG. Translated: CASSEYLLGQGARNE. The whole CDR3 reads CASSEYLLGQGARNEQFF.

This clone was seen many times. The sequence runs out 3 residues before the end of the CDR3; the remainder is reconstructed from the germline J gene. The V call is TRBV29-1, the J call TRBJ2-7; 8 bases map to TRBD1. V shed 7 bases and J 5 bases; nucleotides not matched to a gene: 4. This CDR3 comprises 11 residues. CDR1 is SQVTM, CDR2 ANQGSEA, per germline. The CDR3 sequence is CSGRQGNEQYF. CDR3 DNA (partial): TGCAGCGGACGACAGGGGAACGAG.

Note on this clone: From the germline J gene comes the end of the CDR3, since the read stops 3 residues before it. The chain employs TRBV19 and TRBJ1-1, with TRBD1 as a possible D gene (5 bases). Trimming removed 7 bases from V and 2 bases from J, with 17 bases in between. Germline V gene sequence: CDR1 LNHDA, CDR2 SQIVND (reference sequence). The CDR3 sequence is 15 residues long. Here the CDR3 reads CASTVYGAANTEAFF. The sequenced part of the CDR3 DNA is TGTGCCAGTACCGTATATGGGGCTGCAAACACTGAA.

In this sample, this clone turned up a few times. The missing CDR3 end, 3 residues past where the read stops, is filled in from the germline J gene. The rearrangement uses TRBV5-1 and TRBJ2-1; tentatively, D is TRBD1 (6 bases). Trimming took off 4 bases at V and 3 bases at J, with 23 bases between the two ends. Germline CDR1 SGHRS, CDR2 YFSETQ. The CDR3 consists of 18 residues. The CDR3: CASSMTGSSTFFYNEQFF. CDR3 bases read: TGCGCCAGCAGCATGACAGGCTCATCGACGTTCTTCTACAATGAG.

This clone was counted a few times. The read terminates 3 residues before the CDR3 end, so the remaining end is supplied by the germline J gene. The chain couples TRBV20-1 to TRBJ2-7; 8 bases align to TRBD1. V gave up 1 base and J gave up 2 bases; unmatched junction bases: 1. Germline V gives CDR1 DFQATT, CDR2 SNEGSKA (reference sequence). CDR3 size: 13 residues. The part of the CDR3 DNA that was read is TGCAGTGCTAGAGGGACAGGGCCCTACGAG. It encodes CSARGTGPYE. The CDR3 reads in full as CSARGTGPYEQYF.

Here the CDR3 reads CASSELGYEQYF. The part of the CDR3 DNA that was read is TGTGCCAGCAGTGAACTCGGGTACGAG. The chain has TRBV2 and TRBJ2-7; D is uncertain. Read coverage stops 3 residues before the CDR3 terminus; the germline J gene supplies the remainder. The germline V gene encodes CDR1 SNHLY and CDR2 FYNNEI. This CDR3 has 12 amino acids. The V gene lost 2 bases and the J gene lost 4 bases, with 6 bases spanning the gap.

Of note for this clone: The missing CDR3 end, 3 residues past where the read stops, is filled in from the germline J gene. V and J are TRBV19 and TRBJ2-7; D gene ambiguous. Germline-derived CDR1 and CDR2 are LNHDA and SQIVND (reference sequence). The CDR3 loop spans 15 amino acids. The V and J ends lost 7 bases and 0 bases respectively, with 16 bases between them. CDR3 residues: CASNVGKVCSYEQYF. The sequenced part of the CDR3 DNA is TGTGCCAGTAATGTGGGCAAAGTCTGCTCCTACGAG.

On this clone itself: The read comes to an end 3 residues before the CDR3 does, leaving the germline J gene to fill in the end. J is TRBJ2-1 and V is TRBV7-6; 13 bases agree with TRBD2. Trimming at V came to 5 bases and at J to 4 bases, leaving 8 bases not matched to a gene. From germline, CDR1 is SGHVS and CDR2 FNYEAQ. The CDR3 is made up of 17 amino acids. CDR3: CASSLTSGGAGYNEQFF. The covered CDR3 bases are TGTGCCAGCAGCCTTACTAGCGGGGGGGCAGGATACAATGAG.

As to this clone: The missing CDR3 end, 3 residues past where the read stops, is filled in from the germline J gene. V and J are TRBV30 and TRBJ2-2; D is uncertain. Germline V gene data show CDR1 as GTSNPN and CDR2 as SVGIG (reference sequence). The V and J ends lost 3 bases and 6 bases respectively, with 5 bases between them. CDR3 size: 11 residues. Incomplete CDR3 DNA: TGTGCCTGGAGGGGCGCCGGGGAG. Protein sequence: CAWRGAGE. In full, the CDR3 reads CAWRGAGELFF.

This clone has at least ten counts. The read finishes 3 residues shy of the CDR3 end, and the germline J gene is used to complete it. The chain combines TRBV10-1 with TRBJ1-1; D may be TRBD1 (6 bases). The CDR3 runs 15 residues. Trimming shortened V by 6 bases and J by 5 bases, and 19 bases separated the two germline ends. Germline values: CDR1 WNHNN, CDR2 SYGVQD (reference sequence). The CDR3 is CASSSKQGGGTEAFF. CDR3 DNA (partial): TGCGCCAGCAGCTCAAAACAGGGCGGTGGAACTGAA.

This clone was seen ten or more times. The read ends 3 residues before the CDR3 terminus; that terminus is restored from the germline J gene. This chain connects TRBV5-5 to TRBJ1-2; D not resolved. Per germline, CDR1 SGHKS and CDR2 YYEKEE (reference sequence). CDR3 size: 14 residues. Trimming stripped 2 bases from V and 3 bases from J, with 11 bases between. The chain's CDR3 is CASSFGWWDYGYTF. The sequenced CDR3 bases are TGTGCCAGCAGCTTCGGGTGGTGGGACTATGGC.

Concerning this clone itself: The CDR3 end is not reached by the read, which stops 3 residues before it; the germline J gene fills it in. The V call is TRBV6-1, the J call TRBJ2-7; 8 bases line up with TRBD1. V trimming: 1 base; J trimming: 3 bases; junction bases outside the gene matches: 2. The germline V gene encodes CDR1 MNHNS and CDR2 SASEGT. The CDR3 has 14 amino acids. The CDR3 here is CASSEGTGIYEQYF. The sequenced CDR3 bases are TGTGCCAGCAGTGAAGGGACAGGGATCTACGAG.